The 12 T cell receptor beta chains given below trace back to one sample, sequenced in a study of blood T cell repertoires in COVID-19. Using immunoSEQ multiplex PCR, the repertoire was profiled, and TCRdb retains in-frame clones only, with some absent. The sample includes approximately 250,000 clones, around 86% seen only once; the top ten take about 4%. Sequencing input: peripheral blood. Every receptor here comes from a man in his late teens or twenties with active or convalescent COVID-19.

The rearrangement joins TRBV11-1 to TRBJ1-1; D is ambiguous. V was shortened by 1 base and J by 5 bases, with 5 bases between the two germline ends. CDR1 SGHAT and CDR2 FQDESV come from the germline V gene (reference sequence). This CDR3 contains 12 residues. The CDR3 reads CASSLGETEAFF. CDR3 sequence (DNA): TGTGCCAGCAGCTTAGGGGAGACTGAAGCTTTCTTT.

The chain couples TRBV6-5 to TRBJ2-3; 8 bases agree with TRBD2. The CDR3 length is 15 residues. The V segment lost 6 bases and the J segment 6 bases; nucleotides outside the gene matches: 11. Looked up from germline, CDR1 is MNHEY and CDR2 is SVGAGI. The CDR3 DNA is TGTGCCAGCAGAAGGGGGACTAGACTCCTGGATACGCAGTATTTT. Translated: CASRRGTRLLDTQYF.

V and J are TRBV6-5 and TRBJ2-7; D perhaps matches TRBD2 (6 bases). The germline V gene encodes CDR1 MNHEY and CDR2 SVGAGI. V lost 6 bases and J 3 bases, leaving 18 bases between the germline ends. The CDR3 loop spans 15 amino acids. Written as DNA, the CDR3 is TGTGCCAGCAGCCGACGGGGCGGGGCAGGCTACGAGCAGTACTTC. Amino acid sequence: CASSRRGGAGYEQYF.

V and J are TRBV9 and TRBJ1-1; D possibly corresponds to TRBD1 (5 bases). Germline CDR1 is SGDLS and CDR2 is YYNGEE. The CDR3 has 14 amino acids. V lost 3 bases, J lost 2 bases, and 11 bases lay in between. The chain's CDR3 is CASSGGVPNTEAFF. Here the CDR3 DNA reads TGTGCCAGCAGCGGGGGGGTCCCCAACACTGAAGCTTTCTTT.

This chain connects TRBV5-4 to TRBJ1-1; a possible D gene is TRBD1 (6 bases). V was shortened by 0 bases and J by 2 bases, with 11 bases between the two germline ends. Germline V gene sequence: CDR1 SGHNT, CDR2 YYREEE (reference sequence). The CDR3 sequence is 15 residues long. The CDR3 nucleotides are TGTGCCAGCAGCTTGGGTGTGGGGGCAAACACTGAAGCTTTCTTT. It specifies CASSLGVGANTEAFF.

The count of this clone is one. The J gene is TRBJ2-7, the V gene TRBV2; D perhaps matches TRBD2 (6 bases). The CDR3 consists of 17 residues. The germline V gene has CDR1 SNHLY and CDR2 FYNNEI. V lost 8 bases and J lost 4, with 27 bases in between. The CDR3 bases are TGTGCCAGCGAGTCGCCCACCCACCAGACGGGGGATTACGAGCAGTACTTC. This translates into CASESPTHQTGDYEQYF.

J is TRBJ1-5 and V is TRBV19; TRBD1 agrees at 11 bases. The CDR3 extends over 14 amino acids. With V trimmed by 10 bases and J by 6 bases, 8 bases remained unmatched. Germline CDR1 reads LNHDA; CDR2 reads SQIVND (reference sequence). The CDR3 protein is CATGTGGVFQPQHF. CDR3 bases: TGTGCCACTGGGACAGGGGGAGTTTTTCAGCCCCAGCATTTT.

The CDR3 region is CASSPGTASTDTQYF. CDR3 sequence (DNA): TGTGCCAGCAGTCCGGGGACAGCGAGCACAGATACGCAGTATTTT. The chain links TRBV6-2 or TRBV6-3 to TRBJ2-3, with 7 positions matching TRBD1. The CDR3 has 15 residues. With V trimmed by 5 bases and J by 0 bases, 5 bases remained unmatched. Germline CDR1 reads MNHEY; CDR2 reads SVGEGT.

This chain connects TRBV7-9 to TRBJ2-1; tentatively, D is TRBD2 (5 bases). Trimming removed 1 base from V and 0 bases from J, with 10 bases in between. The CDR3 runs 16 residues. The germline V gene encodes CDR1 SEHNR and CDR2 FQNEAQ (reference sequence). CDR3 sequence (DNA): TGTGCCAGCAGCTTAGACGTAGGGAGCTCCTACAATGAGCAGTTCTTC. It encodes CASSLDVGSSYNEQFF.

The V and J genes are TRBV25-1 and TRBJ1-6, with unresolved D. The length of the CDR3 is 14 residues. Germline V CDR1 and CDR2: MGHDK, SYGVNS. V lost 7 bases, J lost 0 bases, and 7 bases lay in between. The CDR3 is CASIASSYNSPLHF. The CDR3 region has the DNA TGTGCCAGCATTGCCAGCTCCTATAATTCACCCCTCCACTTT.

This chain uses TRBV20-1 with TRBJ2-7; TRBD1 is a possible D gene (6 bases). The CDR3 runs to 13 residues. V lost 3 bases and J 6 bases, leaving 15 bases between the germline ends. Germline V gene sequence: CDR1 DFQATT, CDR2 SNEGSKA (reference sequence). CDR3 coding DNA: TGCAGTGCTAGTCTCGGACAGCTGTTCGAGCAGTACTTC. Translating it yields CSASLGQLFEQYF.

The chain carries TRBV6-1 and TRBJ2-3; the D gene is possibly TRBD2 (6 bases). The CDR3 consists of 19 residues. Germline-derived CDR1 and CDR2 are MNHNS and SASEGT. Trimming shortened V by 2 bases and J by 0 bases, and 21 bases separated the two germline ends. The CDR3 sequence: CASSETTSWAATSTDTQYF. The CDR3 DNA sequence: TGTGCCAGCAGTGAAACAACTAGCTGGGCCGCTACTAGCACAGATACGCAGTATTTT.